The 4 T cell receptor beta chains reported below all come from one sample, sequenced in a study of T cell repertoires in cytomegalovirus infection. TCRdb re-derived calls from the reads in MiXCR, one entry per CDR3 protein. Here the sample spans roughly 990,000 distinct CDR3 sequences, about a third being singletons. These receptors' antigens are unknown. Sequencing used cultured CD8+ T cells from PBMCs, obtained from culture after CMV antigen stimulation. The receptor source for this set is a human donor in good health (CMV status not recorded). Some clones in this sample may be carry-over from other donors' samples.

This clonotype was seen a few times. The genes are TRBV6-2 or TRBV6-3 and TRBJ1-5; TRBD1 matches 7 bases. The CDR3 consists of 15 residues. Trimming at V came to 6 bases and at J to 7 bases, leaving 12 bases not matched to a gene. Germline CDR1 reads MNHEY; CDR2 reads SVGEGT. As DNA, the CDR3 is TGTGCCAGCAGATCCGGCGACAGGGTCGGACAGCCCCAGCATTTT. This translates into CASRSGDRVGQPQHF.

The chain combines TRBV6-6 with TRBJ1-5; perhaps TRBD1 as D (6 bases). Germline V gene sequence: CDR1 MNHNY, CDR2 SVGAGI (reference sequence). V was trimmed by 2 bases and J by 0 bases, leaving 14 bases between them. The CDR3 totals 17 residues. The CDR3 region is CASSYSDRLYSNQPQHF. In DNA, the CDR3 is TGTGCCAGCAGTTACAGTGACAGGCTTTATAGCAATCAGCCCCAGCATTTT.

The chain joins TRBV7-9 to TRBJ1-3; 8 bases line up with TRBD1. The CDR3 consists of 15 residues. The V segment lost 0 bases and the J segment 8 bases; nucleotides outside the gene matches: 6. Germline values: CDR1 SEHNR, CDR2 FQNEAQ (reference sequence). CDR3 sequence (DNA): TGTGCCAGCAGCTTAGCTGGACAGGGTAGGCACACCATATATTTT. Translating gives CASSLAGQGRHTIYF.

This clonotype was picked up many times. This chain connects TRBV7-2 to TRBJ2-1, with no clear D. Germline values: CDR1 SGHTA, CDR2 FQGNSA. This CDR3 region has 12 residues. Between the trimmed V and J ends, which lost 4 bases and 7 bases, there was a span of 8 bases. The chain's CDR3 is CASSWLRNEQFF. The CDR3 region has the DNA TGTGCCAGCAGCTGGCTTAGAAATGAGCAGTTCTTC.